Following are 3 T cell receptor beta chains from one sample sequenced in a study of control samples from healthy donors and cancer patients. Here immunoSEQ multiplex PCR was the method, and the copy in TCRdb shows in-frame clones only, minus some. Found here are over 150,000 clones, over 80% of them singletons; the top ten hold about 1.6%. The sequenced sample consisted of blood. These receptors originate from a man younger than 35 in good health.

The chain couples TRBV6-5 to TRBJ1-2; D gene unclear. Per the germline V gene, CDR1 is MNHEY and CDR2 is SVGAGI. Trimming removed 7 bases at V and 3 bases at J, with 15 bases between. The length of the CDR3 is 14 residues. CDR3 nucleotides: TGTGCCAGCACCACCTTGGGGATCGACTATGGCTACACCTTC. Amino acid sequence: CASTTLGIDYGYTF.

This clone came up a few times. V gene TRBV5-1 combines with J gene TRBJ2-1, with 14 bases that match TRBD2. The CDR3 runs to 17 residues. Looked up from germline, CDR1 is SGHRS and CDR2 is YFSETQ. V shed 3 bases, J shed 5 bases, and the junction held 7 bases outside the gene matches. As DNA, the CDR3 is TGCGCCAGCAGCTCCCGACTAGCGGGGGGGCCCGACAATGAGCAGTTCTTC. It translates to CASSSRLAGGPDNEQFF.

This chain uses TRBV5-8 with TRBJ2-6, with TRBD2 as a possible D gene (5 bases). There are 14 residues in the CDR3. Trimming pared 3 bases from V and 13 bases from J, leaving 17 bases between. Germline values: CDR1 SGHTS, CDR2 YDEGEE. This chain's CDR3 is CASSSWTLKEVLTF. Here the CDR3 DNA reads TGTGCCAGCAGCTCCTGGACTCTTAAGGAGGTCCTGACTTTC.